These 10 T cell receptor beta chains were all obtained from the same sample, sequenced in a study of shared clonotypes between healthy human individuals. CD45RO-negative, CCR7-selected cells formed the naive CD8 fraction, which excluded terminally differentiated effector memory CD45RA+ cells. The protocol was immunoSEQ multiplex PCR, while the TCRdb copy is restricted to in-frame clones and leaves out a portion. This table has around 600,000 clones, about 95% appearing once. Input material: naive CD8+ T cells sorted from blood. The source is a woman in her 30s in good health.

The chain links TRBV11-2 to TRBJ2-7; D might be TRBD2 (6 bases). CDR3 length equals 13 residues. Trimming left V 1 base short and J 7 bases short, with 11 bases between. Germline CDR1 and CDR2: SGHAT and FQNNGV. In DNA form, the CDR3 reads TGTGCCAGCAGCTTAGCGGGGGTTCGGGAGCAGTACTTC. Translated: CASSLAGVREQYF.

This clone appeared a single time. The chain employs TRBV27 and TRBJ2-1; perhaps TRBD2 as D (5 bases). V was pared by 2 bases and J by 6 bases, with 14 bases between. The CDR3 has 15 residues. Germline CDR1 MNHEY, CDR2 SMNVEV (reference sequence). CDR3: CASSLDLAVSNEQFF. The CDR3 coding sequence is TGTGCCAGCAGTTTAGATCTAGCTGTCTCCAATGAGCAGTTCTTC.

The chain combines TRBV28 with TRBJ2-3; TRBD2 matches 7 bases. Trimming removed 7 bases from V and 3 bases from J; junction bases left unmatched: 7. Germline V gene data show CDR1 as MDHEN and CDR2 as SYDVKM. The CDR3 covers 14 residues. As DNA, the CDR3 is TGTGCCAGCACCCTGGGAGGGGCGACAGATACGCAGTATTTT. Amino acids: CASTLGGATDTQYF. Drawing the rest from reference TRBV28 and TRBJ2-3, the complete variable domain is DVKVTQSSRYLVKRTGEKVFLECVQDMDHENMFWYRQDPGLGLRLIYFSYDVKMKEKGDIPEGYSVSREKKERFSLILESASTNQTSMYLCASTLGGATDTQYFGPGTRLTVL.

The CDR3 loop reads CASSPGDSSLIAQHF. The CDR3 nucleotides read TGTGCCAGCTCACCCGGGGACTCATCCTTGATAGCCCAGCATTTT. The rearrangement uses TRBV18 and TRBJ1-5; D perhaps matches TRBD1 (5 bases). Germline-derived CDR1 and CDR2 are KGHSH and LQKENI. The CDR3 is 15 residues long. V was shortened by 3 bases and J by 11 bases, with 20 bases between the two germline ends.

Only one count was recorded for this clone. This CDR3 reads CASSEAGAYEQYF. CDR3 coding DNA: TGTGCCAGCAGTGAAGCAGGCGCCTACGAGCAGTACTTC. This chain connects TRBV2 to TRBJ2-7; D is ambiguous. This CDR3 region has 13 residues. The V gene's germline CDR1 is SNHLY and CDR2 FYNNEI. Trimming cost V 0 bases and J 2 bases, with 5 bases left between them.

The chain joins TRBV28 to TRBJ2-1; D is ambiguous. V gave up 5 bases and J gave up 1 base, with 15 bases separating them. There are 16 residues in the CDR3. In germline, CDR1 is MDHEN, CDR2 SYDVKM. The CDR3 bases are TGTGCCAGCAGTCCGCGCTCCCAAGGGTCCTACAATGAGCAGTTCTTC. It specifies CASSPRSQGSYNEQFF.

This clone was counted once. The gene calls are TRBV28 and TRBJ1-5; TRBD1 matches 10 bases. V lost 8 bases to trimming and J lost 0 bases; unmatched junction nucleotides: 13. The CDR3 has 18 amino acids. Germline V gene data show CDR1 as MDHEN and CDR2 as SYDVKM. CDR3 in amino acids: CASPPPGQGLFSNQPQHF. CDR3 nucleotides: TGTGCCAGCCCCCCGCCGGGACAGGGGTTGTTTAGCAATCAGCCCCAGCATTTT.

The rearrangement joins TRBV15 to TRBJ2-5, with TRBD2 matching over 9 bases. Germline V gene lookup returns CDR1 LNHNV and CDR2 YYDKDF (reference sequence). With 0 bases clipped from V and 2 bases from J, the junction kept 7 bases outside the gene matches. The CDR3 spans 17 residues. The CDR3 DNA sequence: TGTGCCACCAGCAGAGACAAAGGGACTAGCTTGCAAGAGACCCAGTACTTC. Protein product: CATSRDKGTSLQETQYF.

The rearrangement joins TRBV27 to TRBJ1-2; 9 bases fit TRBD1. The V gene end was trimmed by 2 bases and the J gene end by 6 bases; junction bases not matched to a gene: 4. The length of the CDR3 is 14 residues. From germline, CDR1 is MNHEY and CDR2 SMNVEV (reference sequence). The chain's CDR3 is CASSLRTGGNGYTF. In DNA, the CDR3 is TGTGCCAGCAGTTTAAGAACAGGGGGCAATGGCTACACCTTC.

The V call is TRBV4-1, the J call TRBJ2-7, with TRBD2 matching over 12 bases. This CDR3 contains 19 residues. The V and J ends lost 1 base and 0 bases, in that order; junction bases with no gene match: 10. Germline CDR1 MGHRA, CDR2 YSYEKL. The CDR3 sequence is CASSQGSTSGRLISYEQYF. DNA of the CDR3: TGCGCCAGCAGCCAAGGCTCTACTAGCGGGAGGTTAATCTCCTACGAGCAGTACTTC.